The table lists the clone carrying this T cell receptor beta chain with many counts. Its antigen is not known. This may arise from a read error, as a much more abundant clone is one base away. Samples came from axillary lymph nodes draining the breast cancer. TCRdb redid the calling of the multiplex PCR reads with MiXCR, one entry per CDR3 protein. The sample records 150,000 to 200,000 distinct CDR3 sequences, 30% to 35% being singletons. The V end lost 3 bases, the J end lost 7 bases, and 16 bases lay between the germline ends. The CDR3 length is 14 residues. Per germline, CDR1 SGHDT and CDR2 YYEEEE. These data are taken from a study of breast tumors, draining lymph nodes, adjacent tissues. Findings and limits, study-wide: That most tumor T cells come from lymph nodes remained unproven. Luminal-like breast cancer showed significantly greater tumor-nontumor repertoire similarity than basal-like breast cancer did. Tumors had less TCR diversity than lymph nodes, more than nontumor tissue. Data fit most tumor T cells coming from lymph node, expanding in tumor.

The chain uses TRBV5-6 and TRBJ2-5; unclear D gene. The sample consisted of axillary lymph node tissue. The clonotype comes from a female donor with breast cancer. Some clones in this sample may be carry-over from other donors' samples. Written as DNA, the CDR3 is TGTGCCAGCAGCTGGCTTTCTACCGTTGGGACCCAGTACTTC. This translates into CASSWLSTVGTQYF.